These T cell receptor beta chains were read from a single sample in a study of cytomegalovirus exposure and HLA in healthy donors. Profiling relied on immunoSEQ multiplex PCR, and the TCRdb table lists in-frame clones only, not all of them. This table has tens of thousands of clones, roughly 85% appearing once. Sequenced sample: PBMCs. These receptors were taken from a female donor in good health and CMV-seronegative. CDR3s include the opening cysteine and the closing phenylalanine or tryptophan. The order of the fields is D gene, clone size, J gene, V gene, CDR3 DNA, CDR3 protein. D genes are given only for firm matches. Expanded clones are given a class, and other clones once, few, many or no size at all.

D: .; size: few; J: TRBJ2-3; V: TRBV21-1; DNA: TGTGCCAGCAGCATAGGGCGGGGGACAGATACGCAGTATTTT; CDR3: CASSIGRGTDTQYF
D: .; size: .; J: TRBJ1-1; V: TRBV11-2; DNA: TGTGCCAGCAGCTTAAGTGCAACCGGGAACACTGAAGCTTTCTTT; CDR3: CASSLSATGNTEAFF
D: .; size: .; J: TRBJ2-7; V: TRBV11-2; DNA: TGTGCCAGCAGCTTCGGGTCCTCCTACGAGCAGTACTTC; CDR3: CASSFGSSYEQYF
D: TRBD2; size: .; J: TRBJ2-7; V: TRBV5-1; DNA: TGCGCCAGCAGCACAGGACTAGCGGCATCCTACGAGCAGTACTTC; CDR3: CASSTGLAASYEQYF
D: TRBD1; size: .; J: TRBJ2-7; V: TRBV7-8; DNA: TGTGCCAGCAGGCAAGGACAGGGGGGTCTGTGGGAGCAGTACTTC; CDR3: CASRQGQGGLWEQYF
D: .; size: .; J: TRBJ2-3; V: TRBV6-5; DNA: TGTGCCAGCAGTACAGGCGCGAGTCTCGGCCAGTATTTT; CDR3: CASSTGASLGQYF
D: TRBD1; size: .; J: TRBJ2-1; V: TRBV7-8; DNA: TGTGCCAGCAGCCGCCGACAGGGGGTTGGTGTCAGTGAGCAGTTCTTC; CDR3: CASSRRQGVGVSEQFF
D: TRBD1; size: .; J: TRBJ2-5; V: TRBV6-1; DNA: TGTGCCAGCAGTGATCTCGGGACAGGGGGAGTAGAGACCCAGTACTTC; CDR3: CASSDLGTGGVETQYF
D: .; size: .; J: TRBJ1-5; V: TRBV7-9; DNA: TGTTCCAGCAGCTTAGGGCAGGGCAATCAGCCCCAGCATTTT; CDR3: CSSSLGQGNQPQHF
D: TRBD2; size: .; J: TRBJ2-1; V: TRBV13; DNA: TGTGCCAGCAGCTTAGGGGCCACACTAGCGGGGAGAGAGGGTGAGCAGTTCTTC; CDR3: CASSLGATLAGREGEQFF
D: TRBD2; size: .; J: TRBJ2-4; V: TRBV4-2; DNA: TGTGCCAGCAGCCAAGTGACGGCGGGAGTGGAAAACATTCAGTACTTC; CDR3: CASSQVTAGVENIQYF
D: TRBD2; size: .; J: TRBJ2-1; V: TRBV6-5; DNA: TGTGCCAGCAGTTACTCTGGCGGGAGCTACAATGAGCAGTTCTTC; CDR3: CASSYSGGSYNEQFF
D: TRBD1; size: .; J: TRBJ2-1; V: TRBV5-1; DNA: TGCGCCAGCAGCATTACGGGACAGGGGTTGGATGAGCAGTTCTTC; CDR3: CASSITGQGLDEQFF
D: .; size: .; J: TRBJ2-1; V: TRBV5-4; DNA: TGTGCCAGCAGCCTACAGCAGGGCGATGAGCAGTTCTTC; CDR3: CASSLQQGDEQFF
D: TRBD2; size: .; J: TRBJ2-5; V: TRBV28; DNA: TGTGCCAGCACGGCGGGAGATAAACACCAAGAGACCCAGTACTTC; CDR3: CASTAGDKHQETQYF
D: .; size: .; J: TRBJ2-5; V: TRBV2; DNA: TGTGCCAGCAACCGTCGCCCCCCTCGGAGCAGGGTCCAAGAGACCCAGTACTTC; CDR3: CASNRRPPRSRVQETQYF
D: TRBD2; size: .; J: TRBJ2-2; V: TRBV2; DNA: TGTGCCAGCTTTAGGGGACTAGCGGGGGGGCCCACCGGGGAGCTGTTTTTT; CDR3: CASFRGLAGGPTGELFF
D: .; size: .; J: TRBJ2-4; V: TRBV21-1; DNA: TGTGCCAGCAGCAAAGAAGATCGAACAGCAACCAAAAACATTCAGTACTTC; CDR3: CASSKEDRTATKNIQYF
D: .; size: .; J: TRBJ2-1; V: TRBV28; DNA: TGTGCCAGCAGTTTAGGAGTTCCTTACAATGAGCAGTTCTTC; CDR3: CASSLGVPYNEQFF
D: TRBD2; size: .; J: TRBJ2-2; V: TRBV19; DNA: TGTGCCAGTAGTTGGACTAGCGGGAGGGCCGGGGAGCTGTTTTTT; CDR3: CASSWTSGRAGELFF
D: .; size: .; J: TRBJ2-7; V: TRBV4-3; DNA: TGCGCCAGCAGCCAAGATATGGTCGCGCGCTCCTACGAGCAGTACTTC; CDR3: CASSQDMVARSYEQYF
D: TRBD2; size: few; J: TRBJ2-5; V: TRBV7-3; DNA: TGTGCCAGCAGCCTTAGCGGGGGGGCCCAAGAGACCCAGTACTTC; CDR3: CASSLSGGAQETQYF
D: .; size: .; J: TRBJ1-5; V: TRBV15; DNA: TGTGCCACCAGCAGAGATCGAACGGACAGTAAGCATTTC; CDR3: CATSRDRTDSKHF
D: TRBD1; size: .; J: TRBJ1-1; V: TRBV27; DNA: TGTGCCAGCAGTTCCCGCACAACAGGGGACACTGAAGCTTTCTTT; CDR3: CASSSRTTGDTEAFF
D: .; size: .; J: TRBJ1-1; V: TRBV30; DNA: TGTGCCTGGGGACAGCCGAACACTGAAGCTTTCTTT; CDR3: CAWGQPNTEAFF
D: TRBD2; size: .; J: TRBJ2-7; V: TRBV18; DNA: TGTGCCAGCTCACCACGGACTAGCGGAGATTACGAGCAGTACTTC; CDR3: CASSPRTSGDYEQYF
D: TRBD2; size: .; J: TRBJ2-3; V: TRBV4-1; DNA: TGCGCCAGCAGCCAAGAAATAGCGGGGGCGGGAGATACGCAGTATTTT; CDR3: CASSQEIAGAGDTQYF
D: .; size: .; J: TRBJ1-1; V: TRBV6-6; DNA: TGTGCCAGCAGTTCTAATGAACAGGTTAACACTGAAGCTTTCTTT; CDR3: CASSSNEQVNTEAFF
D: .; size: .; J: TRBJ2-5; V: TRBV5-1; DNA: TGCGCCAGCAGCTACAGACAGGTCCAAGAGACCCAGTACTTC; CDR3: CASSYRQVQETQYF
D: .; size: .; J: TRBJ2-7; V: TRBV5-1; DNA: TGCGCCAGTAAAACCGGGACACAGACTGGGTACGAGCAGTACTTC; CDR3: CASKTGTQTGYEQYF
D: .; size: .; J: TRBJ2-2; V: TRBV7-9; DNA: TGTGCCAGCAGCCGACCCGGAGGATCAGGCCGCACCGGGGAGCTGTTTTTT; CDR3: CASSRPGGSGRTGELFF
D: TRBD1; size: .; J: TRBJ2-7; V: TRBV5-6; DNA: TGTGCCAGCAGCGTGGGACAGGGGGCGTTCTACGAGCAGTACTTC; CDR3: CASSVGQGAFYEQYF